Listed here are 28 T cell receptor beta chains from one sample, sequenced in a study of blood T cell repertoires in COVID-19. Measured with immunoSEQ multiplex PCR; TCRdb has only the in-frame clones, and not every one. The sample has under 400,000 clones, around nine tenths seen once. Specimen: PBMCs or T cells enriched from blood (not recorded which). Receptors originate from a woman aged 25 to 45 who had been exposed to COVID-19.

The rearrangement uses TRBV30 and TRBJ1-3; the D gene is possibly TRBD1 (5 bases). The V end was cut by 5 bases, the J end by 4 bases, with 9 bases between. This CDR3 has 12 amino acids. Germline loops: CDR1 GTSNPN, CDR2 SVGIG (reference sequence). As DNA, the CDR3 is TGTGCCTGGGCTCAGGGCGGAAACACCATATATTTT. Translated: CAWAQGGNTIYF.

In this sample, this clone turned up once. The chain employs TRBV2 and TRBJ2-1; the match to TRBD2 covers 8 bases. The CDR3 is 16 amino acids. The trim removed 4 bases at V and 4 bases at J, leaving 9 bases unmatched. Germline loops: CDR1 SNHLY, CDR2 FYNNEI. The CDR3 loop is CASSGEVAGPYNEQFF. Written as DNA, the CDR3 is TGTGCCAGCAGTGGAGAGGTAGCGGGACCTTACAATGAGCAGTTCTTC.

CDR3 amino acids: CASSLEGQNYEQYF. DNA for the CDR3: TGTGCCAGCAGCTTAGAGGGACAAAACTACGAGCAGTACTTC. The rearrangement links TRBV11-3 to TRBJ2-7; maybe TRBD1 (6 bases). Germline V gene lookup returns CDR1 SGHNT and CDR2 YENEEA. The CDR3 loop spans 14 amino acids. V was clipped by 0 bases and J by 3 bases, with 9 bases between them.

This rearrangement joins TRBV27 to TRBJ2-1; unclear D gene. V shed 3 bases and J shed 2 bases, with 5 bases lying between them. Germline lookup yields CDR1 MNHEY and CDR2 SMNVEV (reference sequence). This CDR3 comprises 13 residues. The CDR3 is CASSFSPYNEQFF. The CDR3 nucleotides are TGTGCCAGCAGTTTCTCCCCCTACAATGAGCAGTTCTTC.

The chain carries TRBV6-5 and TRBJ1-6; TRBD1 might be the D (5 bases). Deletions cut 5 bases from V and 7 bases from J, with 9 bases between. The CDR3 spans 13 residues. Germline V lookup: CDR1 MNHEY, CDR2 SVGAGI. The CDR3 DNA is TGTGCCAGCAGTCCAGGGCACAATTCACCCCTCCACTTT. Residues: CASSPGHNSPLHF.

In its sample, this clone was seen once. V and J are TRBV2 and TRBJ1-2; TRBD1 matches 8 bases. The CDR3 is made up of 13 amino acids. Per germline, CDR1 SNHLY and CDR2 FYNNEI. V shed 8 bases, J shed 2 bases, and the junction held 4 bases outside the gene matches. The CDR3 spells CASPDRENYGYTF. DNA for the CDR3: TGTGCCAGCCCGGACAGGGAAAACTATGGCTACACCTTC.

V is TRBV30 and J is TRBJ2-5; TRBD1 matches 9 bases. The germline V gene has CDR1 GTSNPN and CDR2 SVGIG (reference sequence). The CDR3 is 12 amino acids. Germline trimming cut 3 bases from V and 4 bases from J; bases unmatched to any gene: 0. CDR3 nucleotides: TGTGCCTGGAGGGGACAGGGAGAGACCCAGTACTTC. This sequence encodes CAWRGQGETQYF.

V usage is TRBV27 and J usage is TRBJ1-1, with TRBD1 identical over 9 bases. The CDR3 contains 14 residues. Germline CDR1 reads MNHEY; CDR2 reads SMNVEV (reference sequence). V lost 6 bases, J lost 3 bases, and 5 bases stayed unmatched. The CDR3 spells CASSRTGGDTEAFF. The CDR3 DNA sequence: TGTGCCAGCAGCCGAACAGGGGGCGACACTGAAGCTTTCTTT.

For the CDR3, the DNA is TGTGCCAGCTCACCAAATAAGGGAGGATATGGCTACACCTTC. It translates to CASSPNKGGYGYTF. This chain connects TRBV18 to TRBJ1-2; D unclear. V lost 2 bases to trimming and J lost 5 bases, with 12 bases between them. From germline, CDR1 is KGHSH and CDR2 LQKENI. CDR3 size: 14 residues.

The rearrangement links TRBV7-8 to TRBJ1-5, with D possibly matching TRBD1 (5 bases). CDR3 length: 16 amino acids. Trimming shortened V by 1 base and J by 6 bases, and 16 bases separated the two germline ends. From germline, CDR1 is SGHVS and CDR2 FQNEAQ. The DNA of the CDR3 is TGTGCCAGCAGCTTAGTGGGGGGAGGTGGAGGTCAGCCCCAGCATTTT. Residues: CASSLVGGGGGQPQHF.

This clone was recorded only once. The chain carries TRBV5-1 and TRBJ1-2; TRBD1 aligns across 7 bases. The CDR3 is 15 amino acids. CDR1 SGHRS and CDR2 YFSETQ come from the germline V gene. V was pared by 4 bases and J by 0 bases, with 6 bases of the junction left unmatched. The CDR3 loop reads CASSRGTAANYGYTF. The CDR3, as DNA: TGCGCCAGCAGCCGAGGGACAGCGGCTAACTATGGCTACACCTTC.

The chain couples TRBV28 to TRBJ1-5; 9 nucleotides agree with TRBD1. Germline trimming cut 5 bases from V and 9 bases from J; bases unmatched to any gene: 11. The germline gives CDR1 MDHEN, CDR2 SYDVKM. This CDR3 has 15 residues. The CDR3 DNA follows: TGTGCCAGCAGTCGGGGACAGGGAGGTTCGTTGCCCCAGCATTTT. Its protein is CASSRGQGGSLPQHF.

This chain links TRBV29-1 with TRBJ1-3; tentative D call: TRBD1 (6 bases). The V gene lost 7 bases and the J gene lost 3 bases, with 7 bases spanning the gap. Germline-derived CDR1 and CDR2 are SQVTM and ANQGSEA. The CDR3 totals 11 residues. The CDR3 is CSGTDGNTIYF. CDR3 nucleotide sequence: TGCAGCGGGACAGATGGAAACACCATATATTTT. The complete variable domain, with remaining parts taken from reference TRBV29-1 and TRBJ1-3, reads SAVISQKPSRDICQRGTSLTIQCQVDSQVTMMFWYRQQPGQSLTLIATANQGSEATYESGFVIDKFPISRPNLTFSTLTVSNMSPEDSSIYLCSGTDGNTIYFGEGSWLTVV.

The chain has TRBV5-1 and TRBJ2-3; 10 positions match TRBD2. There are 16 residues in the CDR3. Germline V CDR1 and CDR2: SGHRS, YFSETQ. Trimming took 0 bases from V and 3 from J; bases not matched to a gene: 4. The CDR3 DNA follows: TGCGCCAGCAGCTTGGCTAGCGGGAGAGGTACAGATACGCAGTATTTT. Amino acids: CASSLASGRGTDTQYF.

The chain couples TRBV7-9 to TRBJ2-5; 8 nucleotides agree with TRBD1. Unmatched junction bases numbered 10, after V lost 6 bases and J lost 4 bases. The CDR3 totals 15 residues. Germline values: CDR1 SEHNR, CDR2 FQNEAQ (reference sequence). The CDR3 nucleotides read TGTGCCAGCAGTTCCCGACAGGGGCTTATAGAGACCCAGTACTTC. Residues: CASSSRQGLIETQYF. The full variable domain, in which reference TRBV7-9 and TRBJ2-5 provide the parts outside the CDR3, is DTGVSQNPRHKITKRGQNVTFRCDPISEHNRLYWYRQTLGQGPEFLTYFQNEAQLEKSRLLSDRFSAERPKGSFSTLEIQRTEQGDSAMYLCASSSRQGLIETQYFGPGTRLLVL.

The chain has TRBV6-5 and TRBJ1-6; TRBD1 aligns across 8 bases. CDR3 length equals 14 residues. Germline V CDR1 and CDR2: MNHEY, SVGAGI. The V segment lost 7 bases and the J segment 10 bases; nucleotides outside the gene matches: 9. This CDR3 is CASTSGQGSSPLHF. As DNA, the CDR3 is TGTGCCAGCACCAGCGGACAGGGTAGCTCACCCCTCCACTTT.

The CDR3 DNA reads as TGTGCCAGCAGCCCGGGACAGGGGTTGCGGGGCTACACCTTC. Amino acids: CASSPGQGLRGYTF. The rearrangement uses TRBV28 and TRBJ1-2; 10 nucleotides align to TRBD1. The CDR3 has 14 amino acids. Germline CDR1 is MDHEN and CDR2 is SYDVKM. Trimming took 6 bases from V and 8 from J; bases not matched to a gene: 9.

J is TRBJ2-1 and V is TRBV2, with a weak D call TRBD2 (5 bases). The germline V gene has CDR1 SNHLY and CDR2 FYNNEI. The CDR3 consists of 13 residues. Trimming removed 6 bases from V and 4 bases from J, with 10 bases in between. Written as DNA, the CDR3 is TGTGCCAGCAGATCACTAGGATACAATGAGCAGTTCTTC. This translates into CASRSLGYNEQFF.

The chain has TRBV19 and TRBJ2-2; D unclear. This CDR3 region has 11 residues. Germline lookup yields CDR1 LNHDA and CDR2 SQIVND (reference sequence). V was cut by 11 bases and J by 9 bases, with 13 bases left in between. CDR3 amino acids: CAPSRVRELFF. For the CDR3, the DNA is TGTGCCCCAAGCCGTGTAAGGGAGCTGTTTTTT.

This rearrangement joins TRBV14 to TRBJ1-1; D unresolved. The CDR3 totals 14 residues. Trimming stripped 0 bases from V and 1 base from J, with 6 bases between. CDR1 is SGHDN and CDR2 is FVKESK in the germline V gene. The CDR3 here is CASSQDFGNTEAFF. In nucleotides, the CDR3 is TGTGCCAGCAGCCAAGATTTCGGGAACACTGAAGCTTTCTTT.

This clone was observed a few times. This chain uses TRBV28 with TRBJ1-4; 8 bases match TRBD1. Trimming cost V 6 bases and J 0 bases; bases outside gene matches: 6. CDR1 MDHEN and CDR2 SYDVKM come from the germline V gene. The CDR3 length is 16 residues. DNA for the CDR3: TGTGCCAGCAGCTACGGGACAGGAGCAACTAATGAAAAACTGTTTTTT. The encoded protein is CASSYGTGATNEKLFF.

The V call is TRBV10-3, the J call TRBJ2-7; TRBD1 agrees at 8 bases. V was clipped by 6 bases and J by 3 bases; unmatched bases: 10. The CDR3 extends over 15 amino acids. In germline, CDR1 is ENHRY, CDR2 SYGVKD. This CDR3 reads CAIRSGQGPLYEQYF. The CDR3 DNA reads TGTGCCATCAGATCCGGACAGGGCCCCCTCTACGAGCAGTACTTC.

The rearrangement joins TRBV5-4 to TRBJ2-6, with 13 nucleotides matching TRBD2. The CDR3 sequence is 19 residues long. Germline-derived CDR1 and CDR2 are SGHNT and YYREEE (reference sequence). V dropped 0 bases and J dropped 2; count of bases not matched to a gene: 5. The DNA for the CDR3 is TGTGCCAGCAGCTTGGGTTTGGGACTAGCGGGAACTGGGGCCAACGTCCTGACTTTC. Translated, it gives CASSLGLGLAGTGANVLTF.

This chain connects TRBV10-3 to TRBJ1-2, with a weak D call TRBD1 (6 bases). This CDR3 is 14 amino acids long. Trimming cost V 10 bases and J 8 bases, with 23 bases left between them. Germline V lookup: CDR1 ENHRY, CDR2 SYGVKD. DNA of the CDR3: TGTGCCACCCAACCGGGACAACAGTGGGGGGGCTACACCTTC. This encodes CATQPGQQWGGYTF.

V is TRBV30 and J is TRBJ2-7; TRBD1 matches at 10 bases. CDR1 is GTSNPN and CDR2 is SVGIG in the germline V gene (reference sequence). With V trimmed by 1 base and J by 8 bases, 5 bases remained unmatched. The CDR3 is made up of 13 amino acids. The CDR3 region is CAWSGQTGGKQYF. Written as DNA, the CDR3 is TGTGCCTGGAGTGGGCAGACAGGGGGCAAGCAGTACTTC.

The genes are TRBV7-9 and TRBJ2-1; D might be TRBD2 (5 bases). The CDR3 is 14 residues long. Germline assignment: CDR1 SEHNR and CDR2 FQNEAQ (reference sequence). V gave up 2 bases and J gave up 6 bases, with 11 bases separating them. DNA for the CDR3: TGTGCCAGCAGCTTAAACCAGCGGCCCAATGAGCAGTTCTTC. It is translated as CASSLNQRPNEQFF.

The gene calls are TRBV25-1 and TRBJ1-5; D possibly corresponds to TRBD1 (5 bases). The CDR3 covers 14 residues. Germline V gene sequence: CDR1 MGHDK, CDR2 SYGVNS. Trimming cost V 2 bases and J 5 bases, with 10 bases left between them. The chain's CDR3 is CASSEAGGHQPQHF. The CDR3, as DNA: TGTGCCAGCAGTGAAGCGGGGGGTCATCAGCCCCAGCATTTT.

The V gene is TRBV9, the J gene TRBJ1-5; TRBD1 aligns across 8 bases. The J segment lost 0 bases and the V segment lost 6 bases, leaving 5 bases of the junction unmatched. Germline assignment: CDR1 SGDLS and CDR2 YYNGEE. The CDR3 is made up of 15 amino acids. The CDR3 loop is CASTRTGSSNQPQHF. CDR3 nucleotides: TGTGCCAGCACTAGGACAGGGAGTAGCAATCAGCCCCAGCATTTT.